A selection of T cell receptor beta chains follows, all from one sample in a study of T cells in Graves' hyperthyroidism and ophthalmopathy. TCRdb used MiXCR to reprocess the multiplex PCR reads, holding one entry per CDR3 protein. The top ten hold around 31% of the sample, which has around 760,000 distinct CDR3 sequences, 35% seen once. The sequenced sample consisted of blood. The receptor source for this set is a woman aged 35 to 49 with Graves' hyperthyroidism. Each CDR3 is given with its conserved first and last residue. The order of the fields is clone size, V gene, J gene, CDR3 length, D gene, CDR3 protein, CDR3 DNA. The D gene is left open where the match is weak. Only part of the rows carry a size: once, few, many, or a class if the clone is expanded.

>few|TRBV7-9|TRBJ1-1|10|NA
CASGGLEAFF
TGTGCCAGCGGGGGGCTTGAAGCTTTCTTT
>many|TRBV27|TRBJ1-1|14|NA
CASSPTWSGTEAFF
TGTGCCAGCAGCCCGACCTGGTCGGGTACTGAAGCTTTCTTT
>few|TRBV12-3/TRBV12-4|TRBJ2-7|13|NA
CASSLTGQYEQYF
TGTGCCAGCAGTTTGACTGGGCAGTACGAGCAGTACTTC
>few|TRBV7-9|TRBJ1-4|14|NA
CASSPPGAGEKLFF
TGTGCCAGCAGTCCCCCTGGGGCAGGGGAAAAACTGTTTTTT
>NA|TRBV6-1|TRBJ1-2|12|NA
CASSYGGVGNTF
TGTGCCAGCAGTTACGGTGGGGTGGGGAACACCTTC
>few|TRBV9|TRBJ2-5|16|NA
CASSGPGTPARETQYF
TGTGCCAGCAGCGGGCCAGGGACTCCTGCCCGGGAGACCCAGTACTTC
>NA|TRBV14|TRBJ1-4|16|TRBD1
CASSQTRDRLNEKLFF
TGTGCCAGCAGCCAAACCCGGGACAGGTTGAATGAAAAACTGTTTTTT
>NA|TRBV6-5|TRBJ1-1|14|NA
CASSFGGRTTEAFF
TGTGCCAGCAGTTTCGGTGGAAGGACCACTGAAGCTTTCTTT
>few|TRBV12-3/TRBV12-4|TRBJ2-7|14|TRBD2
CAGGRAGVSYEQYF
TGTGCCGGCGGGCGGGCGGGAGTCTCCTACGAGCAGTACTTC
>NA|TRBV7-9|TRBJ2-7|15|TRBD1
CASSRPGQGVHEQYF
TGTGCCAGCAGCCGACCGGGACAGGGGGTTCACGAGCAGTACTTC
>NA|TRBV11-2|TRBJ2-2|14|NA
CTTGGRVNTGELFF
TGTACCACTGGGGGCAGGGTGAACACCGGGGAGCTGTTTTTT
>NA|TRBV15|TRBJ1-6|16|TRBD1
CATSRDLTGGDSPLHF
TGTGCCACCAGCAGAGATCTGACAGGGGGCGATTCACCCCTCCACTTT
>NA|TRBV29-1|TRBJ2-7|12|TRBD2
CSVAPQAERELF
TGCAGCGTTGCCCCTCAAGCGGAGCGGGAACTCTTC
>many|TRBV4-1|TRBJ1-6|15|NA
CASSQDHRGDSPLHF
TGCGCCAGCAGCCAAGATCATAGGGGGGATTCACCCCTCCACTTT
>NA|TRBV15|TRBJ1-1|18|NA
CATSREGVERRLSTEAFF
TGTGCCACCAGCAGAGAGGGGGTGGAACGGAGGCTTAGCACTGAAGCTTTCTTT
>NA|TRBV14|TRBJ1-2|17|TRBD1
CASSQQSITGGAYGYTF
TGTGCCAGCAGCCAACAATCCATCACAGGGGGCGCCTATGGCTACACCTTC
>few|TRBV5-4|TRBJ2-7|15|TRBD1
CASSSFPGQGYEQYF
TGTGCCAGCAGCTCGTTCCCGGGACAGGGCTACGAGCAGTACTTC
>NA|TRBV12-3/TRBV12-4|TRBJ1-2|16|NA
CASSFLGTKLTYGYTF
TGTGCCAGCAGTTTTCTCGGGACAAAGCTAACCTATGGCTACACCTTC
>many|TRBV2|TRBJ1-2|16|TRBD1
CASRRRTGSSVDGYTF
TGTGCCAGCAGGAGGAGGACAGGGAGTTCGGTGGATGGCTACACCTTC
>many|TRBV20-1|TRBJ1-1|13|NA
CSARGQMNTEAFF
TGCAGTGCTAGAGGTCAGATGAACACTGAAGCTTTCTTT
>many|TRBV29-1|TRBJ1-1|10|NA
CSVVAGGAFF
TGCAGCGTTGTAGCAGGCGGGGCTTTCTTT
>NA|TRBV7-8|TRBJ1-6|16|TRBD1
CASSLPPWTGLSPLHF
TGTGCCAGCAGCTTACCCCCGTGGACAGGGCTTTCACCCCTCCACTTT
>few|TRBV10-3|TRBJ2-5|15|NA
CAISVGSAGQETQYF
TGTGCCATCAGTGTAGGTTCCGCGGGGCAAGAGACCCAGTACTTC
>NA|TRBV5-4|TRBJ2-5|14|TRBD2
CASSLGTSGRAQYF
TGTGCCAGCAGCTTGGGGACTAGCGGGAGGGCCCAGTACTTC
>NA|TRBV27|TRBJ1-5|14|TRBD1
CAIGRGRDNQPQHF
TGTGCCATCGGCAGGGGGCGAGACAATCAGCCCCAGCATTTT
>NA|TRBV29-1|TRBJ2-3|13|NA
CSVLMTLTDTQYF
TGCAGCGTCTTGATGACACTCACAGATACGCAGTATTTT
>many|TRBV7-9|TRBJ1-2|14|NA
CASSRAGGNYGYTF
TGTGCCAGCAGCCGGGCCGGGGGTAACTATGGCTACACCTTC
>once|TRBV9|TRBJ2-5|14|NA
CASSTSQIQETQYF
TGTGCCAGCAGCACGTCCCAAATACAAGAGACCCAGTACTTC
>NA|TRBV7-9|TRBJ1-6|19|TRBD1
CASSLDPPGDRIKNSPLHF
TGTGCCAGCAGCTTAGACCCCCCCGGGGACAGGATTAAGAATTCACCCCTCCACTTT
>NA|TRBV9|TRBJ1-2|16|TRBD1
CASSPSGTGGKDGYTF
TGTGCCAGCTCACCGTCGGGGACAGGGGGAAAAGACGGCTACACCTTC
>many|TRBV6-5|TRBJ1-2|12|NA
CASSNRNYGYTF
TGTGCCAGCAGCAATCGAAACTATGGCTACACCTTC
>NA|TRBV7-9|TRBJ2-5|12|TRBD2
CATSGRGETQYF
TGTGCCACCTCAGGGAGGGGTGAGACCCAGTACTTC
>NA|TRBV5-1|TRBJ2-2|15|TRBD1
CASRQQGAGTGELFF
TGCGCCAGCAGGCAGCAGGGGGCCGGCACCGGGGAGCTGTTTTTT
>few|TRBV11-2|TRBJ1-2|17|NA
CASSSTSYRAANYGYTF
TGTGCCAGCAGCTCAACATCTTACAGGGCGGCGAACTATGGCTACACCTTC
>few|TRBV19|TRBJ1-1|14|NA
CASSIREGGGEAFF
TGTGCCAGTAGTATCAGGGAGGGGGGCGGTGAAGCTTTCTTT
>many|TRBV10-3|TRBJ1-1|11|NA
CAVNGGTEAFF
TGTGCCGTGAATGGCGGGACTGAAGCTTTCTTT
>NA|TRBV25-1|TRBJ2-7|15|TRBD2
CASRYSGRASYEQYF
TGTGCCAGCAGGTATAGCGGGAGGGCCTCGTACGAGCAGTACTTC
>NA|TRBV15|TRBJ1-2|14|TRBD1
CATSSFGTGYGYTF
TGTGCCACCAGCAGCTTTGGGACAGGATATGGCTACACCTTC
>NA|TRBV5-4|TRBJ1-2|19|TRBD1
CASSFDGTGLYGPEGGYTF
TGTGCCAGCAGCTTCGACGGGACAGGCTTGTATGGGCCCGAGGGTGGCTACACCTTC
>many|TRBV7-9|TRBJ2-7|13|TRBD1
CASRGQSSYEQYF
TGTGCCAGCAGGGGACAGTCTTCCTACGAGCAGTACTTC
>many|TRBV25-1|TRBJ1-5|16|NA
CASSEGIDRLDQPQHF
TGTGCCAGCAGTGAGGGAATAGACAGGTTGGATCAGCCCCAGCATTTT
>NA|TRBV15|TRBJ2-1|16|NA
CATCRTGGSSYNEQFF
TGTGCCACCTGCCGAACCGGGGGTAGCTCCTACAATGAGCAGTTCTTC
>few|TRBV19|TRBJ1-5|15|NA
CAWSPWTLSNQPQHF
TGTGCCTGGAGCCCCTGGACATTATCCAATCAGCCCCAGCATTTT
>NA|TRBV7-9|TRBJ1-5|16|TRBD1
CASSSRDRGVHRPQHF
TGTGCCAGCAGCTCCCGGGACAGGGGAGTTCATCGGCCCCAGCATTTT
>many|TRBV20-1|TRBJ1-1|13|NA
CSATRGGGTEAFF
TGCAGTGCCACCAGGGGTGGCGGGACTGAAGCTTTCTTT
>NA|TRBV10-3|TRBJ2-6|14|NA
CAIRPSTGANVLTF
TGTGCCATCAGGCCATCTACCGGGGCCAACGTCCTGACTTTC
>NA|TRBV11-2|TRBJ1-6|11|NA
CASNQVSPLHF
TGTGCCAGCAACCAAGTTTCACCCCTCCACTTT
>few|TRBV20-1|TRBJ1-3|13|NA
CSATPGVGNTIYF
TGCAGTGCTACTCCAGGGGTGGGAAACACCATATATTTT
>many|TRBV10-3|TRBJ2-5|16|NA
CAISGGGREMRETQYF
TGTGCCATCAGTGGAGGCGGCAGAGAAATGCGAGAGACCCAGTACTTC
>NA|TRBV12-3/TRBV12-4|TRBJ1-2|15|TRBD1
CASSPRDSLNYGYTF
TGTGCCAGCAGTCCCCGGGACAGCCTTAACTATGGCTACACCTTC